What follows are 9 T cell receptor beta chains derived from one specimen sequenced in a study of blood T cells in healthy people across ages. Then a second PCR, running about 6 to 12 cycles, was carried out with a sample-barcoded 5' primer and a J-beta primer mix. MiXCR, run by TCRdb on the 5' RACE reads, gives a single entry per CDR3 protein. The top ten hold around 4% of the sample, which has around 1,600,000 distinct CDR3 sequences, approximately 39% seen once. The sample comprised blood. These receptors were collected from a woman aged 18-30 years in good health.

This clonotype showed up just a few times. The rearrangement joins TRBV20-1 to TRBJ2-3, with D perhaps given as TRBD1 or TRBD2 (5 bases each). Germline V gene sequence: CDR1 DFQATT, CDR2 SNEGSKA (reference sequence). V was cut by 0 bases and J by 5 bases, with 12 bases left in between. This CDR3 region has 14 residues. The CDR3 region is CSARDRGTGDTQYF. The DNA for the CDR3 is TGCAGTGCTAGAGACAGAGGGACGGGAGATACGCAGTATTTT.

The rearrangement joins TRBV29-1 to TRBJ1-3; no clear D. Germline CDR1 SQVTM, CDR2 ANQGSEA. The CDR3 sequence is 14 residues long. V was trimmed by 2 bases and J by 1 base, leaving 9 bases between them. The chain's CDR3 is CSVEFGESGNTIYF. As DNA, the CDR3 is TGCAGCGTTGAATTTGGGGAGTCTGGAAACACCATATATTTT.

The rearrangement uses TRBV20-1 and TRBJ2-7; maybe TRBD2 (5 bases). The length of the CDR3 is 13 residues. V dropped 3 bases and J dropped 5 bases, with 14 bases sitting between them. The V gene's germline CDR1 is DFQATT and CDR2 SNEGSKA (reference sequence). CDR3 protein: CSARGSSHHEQYF. The CDR3 DNA follows: TGCAGTGCTAGGGGGAGTAGTCACCACGAGCAGTACTTC.

This clonotype was observed a handful of times. The chain has TRBV5-6 and TRBJ2-3; D gene ambiguous. The germline gives CDR1 SGHDT, CDR2 YYEEEE. V was trimmed by 2 bases and J by 1 base, leaving 11 bases between them. The CDR3 has 15 residues. The DNA of the CDR3 is TGTGCCAGCAGCTTAGACCCTGCCCGCACAGATACGCAGTATTTT. It codes for CASSLDPARTDTQYF.

The table lists this clonotype with a few counts. V and J are TRBV10-3 and TRBJ2-3; 8 bases line up with TRBD2. V shed 5 bases, J shed 5 bases, and the junction held 6 bases outside the gene matches. Germline CDR1 reads ENHRY; CDR2 reads SYGVKD. This CDR3 comprises 14 residues. The CDR3 DNA reads TGTGCCATCAGTAAGACTAGCGCGCAAGATACGCAGTATTTT. Translating it yields CAISKTSAQDTQYF.

The V call is TRBV4-1, the J call TRBJ1-5; D may be TRBD1 (5 bases). The length of the CDR3 is 14 residues. The germline gives CDR1 MGHRA, CDR2 YSYEKL. V was cut by 2 bases and J by 3 bases, with 8 bases left in between. For the CDR3, the DNA is TGCGCCAGCAGCCAACGCAGGGACAATCAGCCCCAGCATTTT. Encoded protein: CASSQRRDNQPQHF.

This clonotype has just a few counts. The chain combines TRBV10-3 with TRBJ2-7, with D tentatively TRBD2 (6 bases). In germline, CDR1 is ENHRY, CDR2 SYGVKD. CDR3 length: 14 amino acids. The V and J ends lost 7 bases and 0 bases respectively, with 13 bases between them. DNA for the CDR3: TGTGCCATCAAAGGGGACTTGAGCTCCTACGAGCAGTACTTC. Its protein is CAIKGDLSSYEQYF.

The CDR3 loop reads CASSNNSPYEQYF. DNA of the CDR3: TGTGCCAGCAGTAATAATTCTCCCTACGAGCAGTACTTC. The genes are TRBV6-2 or TRBV6-3 and TRBJ2-7; D gene uncertain. CDR1 MNHEY and CDR2 SVGEGT come from the germline V gene. V was clipped by 5 bases and J by 2 bases, with 10 bases between them. The CDR3 covers 13 residues.

The genes are TRBV27 and TRBJ1-2; no clear D gene. Germline V CDR1 and CDR2: MNHEY, SMNVEV (reference sequence). V lost 6 bases and J lost 4, with 15 bases in between. The length of the CDR3 is 14 residues. The CDR3 DNA sequence: TGTGCCAGCAGCTGCAGGCCGACCAGCTATGGCTACACCTTC. Its translation: CASSCRPTSYGYTF.